This entry concerns a single T cell receptor (beta chain). The specificity of this receptor is unknown. No much larger clonotype is one base removed from it; base qualities were not supplied. Sequences SGHRS (CDR1) and YFSETQ (CDR2) are obtained from the germline V gene. Trimmed from V: 0 bases; trimmed from J: 4 bases; junction bases lacking a gene match: 2. Taken from cysteine to phenylalanine, the CDR3 has 14 residues. Just CDR3 DNA is preserved here, 42 bases in frame from base 1. This entry belongs to a study of shared clonotypes between healthy human individuals (dated by TCRdb to 2020 to 2021). For the wider study: The cohort included three men and a couple of women between 18 and 49 years of age. To increase sequencing depth and limit assay-specific biases, TCR repertoire library preparation and sequencing were carried out by different laboratories using diverse techniques. Each donor's leukapheresis produced roughly between roughly 0.85 and 10 billion PBMCs. The study deeply sequenced blood TCR repertoires of five healthy adults to estimate repertoire size and the extent of clonotype sharing between individuals.

Donors were healthy HIV-negative adults with no recently reported acute infections or vaccinations. Every donor was a Caucasian adult living in Nashville, Tennessee, USA. For unsorted samples, tens of millions of PBMCs were counted, and genomic DNA was extracted using the QIAamp DNA Blood Mini kit. Blood was obtained by leukapheresis, after which PBMCs were separated by Ficoll-Histopaque density gradient centrifugation and cryopreserved in liquid nitrogen vapor phase. Broader findings and caveats from the paper: Pairwise subsampling indicated that sequencing depth was expected to affect the degree of clonotype sharing among donors. The genetic and exposure-history diversity represented was limited by the small number of donors. Sampling was limited to blood, and TCR repertoires in tissue likely differ from TCR repertoires in blood.

TCR CDR3 regions were amplified from genomic DNA by multiplex PCR using the deep immunoSEQ assay. Extracted genomic DNA from each cell subset was distributed evenly across all wells of several immunoSEQ 96-well plates, and each plate was treated as a replicate. For unsorted PBMC, 250 to 300 ng of genomic DNA, equivalent to about 32,000 T cell genomes, went into each replicate PCR. Ten immunoSEQ deep assay plates were used to sequence unsorted PBMC genomic DNA. Purified libraries were measured with a Qubit 3.0 fluorometer, size-checked on a Bioanalyzer 2100, and measured again with the KAPA Library Quantification kit. A separate single-read 150-cycle Illumina NextSeq 550 flow cell was used to sequence each immunoSEQ 96-well plate. Per the authors' processing: Because the immunoSEQ output included only junctional sequences and no quality scores, the filtering could not be the same as the filtering used for full-length reads. To assign V/J genes and CDR3, sequences were annotated against IMGT germline references using PyIR, a Python wrapper for IgBLAST v1.9. Any read was removed if the V/J assignment was weak (E-value above 1e-6), the CDR3 was missing, or the read contained stop codons, out-of-frame junctions, or ambiguous translated residues. V3J clonotypes were defined as sequences sharing the same inferred V gene, J gene, and CDR3 amino acid sequence. Percentage overlap between repertoires was computed as shared unique clonotypes divided by the size of the smaller repertoire. Three approaches were used to assess repertoire richness: RTK rarefaction, the Chao1 estimator, and Recon v2.1 estimates of unobserved clonotypes. This is the immuneACCESS table as TCRdb keeps it, with only in-frame sequences that have V and J called. A part of the clones is gone; compared with another copy, unresolved V genes explain less than half, and the rest is unexplained. V, J and clone size are those of that table, while D and trimming were read from the DNA. Across this sample there are some 500,000 clones, with around 80% seen only once. Of the sample, less than 15% is held by the ten largest clones.

This clonotype originated in a woman aged 35 to 49 in good health. Some clones in this sample may be carry-over from other donors' samples. The chain is assembled from TRBV5-1 and TRBJ2-3; 7 of the junction bases match TRBD2. Sequencing was performed on PBMCs. The CDR3 here reads CASSLVSGADTQYF. DNA sequence: TGCGCCAGCAGCTTGGTGAGCGGGGCAGATACGCAGTATTTT.